In this sample, the clone carrying this TCR beta chain turned up once. Sequencing used immunoSEQ multiplex PCR; TCRdb keeps in-frame clones, though not all of them. This sample has 60,000 to 75,000 clones; 80% to 85% occur once, and the top ten carry 25% to 35%. The data are from a study of OX40 agonist ivuxolimab in advanced cancers. Trimming took 3 bases from V and 6 from J; bases not matched to a gene: 10. Germline values: CDR1 SGHAT, CDR2 FQNNGV. CDR3 length equals 15 residues. The material was CD4+ or CD8+ T cells sorted from blood, obtained in a trial of the OX40 agonist ivuxolimab. The V gene is TRBV11-2, the J gene TRBJ2-7, with 8 bases aligning to TRBD2. This clonotype originated in an adult with an advanced solid tumor such as melanoma, head and neck, liver or kidney cancer. CDR3 nucleotide sequence: TGTGCCAGCAGCTTGAGCGGGGGCCGATTAGGCGAGCAGTACTTC. It translates to CASSLSGGRLGEQYF.